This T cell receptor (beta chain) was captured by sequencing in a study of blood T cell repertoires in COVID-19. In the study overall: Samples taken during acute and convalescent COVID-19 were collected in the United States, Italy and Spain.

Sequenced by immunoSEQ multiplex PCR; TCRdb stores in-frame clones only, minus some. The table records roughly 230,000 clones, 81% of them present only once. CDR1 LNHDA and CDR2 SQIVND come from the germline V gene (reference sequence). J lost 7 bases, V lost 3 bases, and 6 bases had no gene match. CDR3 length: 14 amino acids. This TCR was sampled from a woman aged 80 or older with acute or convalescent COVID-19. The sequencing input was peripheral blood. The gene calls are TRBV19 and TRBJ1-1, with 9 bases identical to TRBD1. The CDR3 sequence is CASSIKQGAGEAFF. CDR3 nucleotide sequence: TGTGCCAGTAGTATTAAACAGGGGGCTGGTGAAGCTTTCTTT.